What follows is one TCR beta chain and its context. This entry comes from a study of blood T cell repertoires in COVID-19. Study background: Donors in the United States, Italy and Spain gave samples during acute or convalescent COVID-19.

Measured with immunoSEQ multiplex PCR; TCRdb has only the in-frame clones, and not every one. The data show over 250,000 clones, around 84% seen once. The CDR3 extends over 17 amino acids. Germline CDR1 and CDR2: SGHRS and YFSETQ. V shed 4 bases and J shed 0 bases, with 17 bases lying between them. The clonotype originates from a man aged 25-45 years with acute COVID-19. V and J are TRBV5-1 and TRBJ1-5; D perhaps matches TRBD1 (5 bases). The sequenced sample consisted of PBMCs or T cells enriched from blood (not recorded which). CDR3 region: CASSPDPTGYSNQPQHF. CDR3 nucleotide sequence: TGCGCCAGCAGCCCCGACCCAACAGGTTATAGCAATCAGCCCCAGCATTTT.